This passage covers 22 T cell receptor beta chains from one sample sequenced in a study of low-dose radiotherapy and immunotherapy resistance in tumors. TRAV and TRBV primers primed cDNA for both TCRalpha and TCRbeta. Both a constant-region primer and a V-primer adapter served to amplify TCRs across 20 to 25 PCR cycles. In TCRdb, the reads were re-called with MiXCR into one record per CDR3 protein. The sample contains 13,000 or so distinct CDR3 sequences, around 75% of which appear only once. The source of these receptors is a human donor with advanced metastatic prostate, ovarian, gallbladder or colorectal cancer (not recorded which). This table probably holds off-target reads from a library built for another chain.

The rearrangement uses TRBV12-3 or TRBV12-4 and TRBJ2-7; D perhaps matches TRBD1 (6 bases). Between the trimmed V and J ends, which lost 1 base and 6 bases, there was a span of 13 bases. CDR3 length equals 14 residues. As DNA, the CDR3 is TGTGCCAGCAGTTTAGTGGGGGCATCGGGCGAGCAGTACTTC. Protein sequence: CASSLVGASGEQYF.

This clonotype has more than one count but fewer than ten. The chain has TRBV5-1 and TRBJ2-7, with unresolved D. The CDR3 runs to 13 residues. Germline lookup yields CDR1 SGHRS and CDR2 YFSETQ. With 7 bases removed from V and 2 bases from J, the gap between germline ends came to 13 bases. The CDR3 DNA follows: TGCGCCAGCGCCCCGGACGGAACCTACGAGCAGTACTTC. Residues: CASAPDGTYEQYF.

The rearrangement joins TRBV11-2 to TRBJ1-1; no clear D gene. Germline lookup yields CDR1 SGHAT and CDR2 FQNNGV. V gave up 5 bases and J gave up 2 bases, with 9 bases separating them. The CDR3 totals 13 residues. The CDR3 loop reads CASSPTDNTEAFF. The CDR3 DNA follows: TGTGCCAGCAGCCCTACCGATAACACTGAAGCTTTCTTT.

The rearrangement uses TRBV6-8 and TRBJ2-2, with D hard to call. Trimming left V 4 bases short and J 8 bases short, with 8 bases between. CDR3 size: 12 residues. Per germline, CDR1 MNHGY and CDR2 SAAAGT. The CDR3 region is CASSLNGGELFF. The DNA for the CDR3 is TGTGCCAGCAGTTTGAACGGAGGGGAGCTGTTTTTT.

This chain connects TRBV28 to TRBJ2-6; the D is unclear. CDR3 length equals 14 residues. Trimming cost V 4 bases and J 3 bases, with 7 bases left between them. From germline, CDR1 is MDHEN and CDR2 SYDVKM. CDR3 bases: TGTGCCAGCAGTTCCCCCGGTGGGGCCAACGTCCTGACTTTC. It encodes CASSSPGGANVLTF.

A single count supports this clonotype. The chain links TRBV4-2 to TRBJ2-7; D perhaps matches TRBD2 (5 bases). Trimming removed 0 bases at V and 6 bases at J, with 9 bases between. Germline CDR1 reads LGHNA; CDR2 reads YNFKEQ. CDR3 length: 13 amino acids. The CDR3 DNA reads TGTGCCAGCAGCCAAGATCTAGCAAGCGAGCAGTACTTC. It yields the protein CASSQDLASEQYF.

This sequence joins TRBV20-1 and TRBJ2-1, with D perhaps TRBD1 or TRBD2 (5 bases each). CDR3 length: 16 amino acids. Germline loops: CDR1 DFQATT, CDR2 SNEGSKA (reference sequence). The V and J ends lost 0 bases and 9 bases respectively, with 21 bases between them. The CDR3 region is CSARDVGGAAGGEQFF. In DNA, the CDR3 is TGCAGTGCTAGAGATGTCGGCGGCGCCGCTGGGGGTGAGCAGTTCTTC.

The J gene is TRBJ2-5, the V gene TRBV7-2; D perhaps matches TRBD1 (7 bases). Germline assignment: CDR1 SGHTA and CDR2 FQGNSA. Deletions cut 9 bases from V and 1 base from J, with 12 bases between. This CDR3 contains 13 residues. CDR3 region: CASAQGGQETQYF. DNA for the CDR3: TGTGCCAGTGCCCAGGGGGGCCAAGAGACCCAGTACTTC. The full variable domain, rest sourced from reference TRBV7-2 and TRBJ2-5, is GAGVSQSPSNKVTEKGKDVELRCDPISGHTALYWYRQSLGQGLEFLIYFQGNSAPDKSGLPSDRFSAERTGGSVSTLTIQRTQQEDSAVYLCASAQGGQETQYFGPGTRLLVL.

This clonotype was detected only once. The chain uses TRBV10-2 and TRBJ2-5; the D call may be TRBD1 or TRBD2 (6 bases each). Trimming cost V 3 bases and J 4 bases, with 12 bases left between them. Looked up from germline, CDR1 is WSHSY and CDR2 is SAAADI. This CDR3 has 14 residues. CDR3 bases: TGCGCCAGCAGTGAAGGGGGGCTGGGAGAGACCCAGTACTTC. Translating it yields CASSEGGLGETQYF.

The rearrangement links TRBV7-9 to TRBJ1-5, with D tentatively TRBD1 (6 bases). Germline CDR1 reads SEHNR; CDR2 reads FQNEAQ (reference sequence). The length of the CDR3 is 14 residues. With 5 bases removed from V and 4 bases from J, the gap between germline ends came to 12 bases. The CDR3 nucleotides read TGTGCCAGCAGCGAACAGGGAGGGAATCAGCCCCAGCATTTT. Its translation is CASSEQGGNQPQHF. Complete variable domain (other parts from reference TRBV7-9 and TRBJ1-5): DTGVSQNPRHKITKRGQNVTFRCDPISEHNRLYWYRQTLGQGPEFLTYFQNEAQLEKSRLLSDRFSAERPKGSFSTLEIQRTEQGDSAMYLCASSEQGGNQPQHFGDGTRLSIL.

This sequence joins TRBV14 and TRBJ2-7; no definite D call. The CDR3 covers 13 residues. Germline V gene sequence: CDR1 SGHDN, CDR2 FVKESK. The V gene lost 1 base and the J gene lost 2 bases, with 6 bases spanning the gap. The CDR3 coding sequence is TGTGCCAGCAGCCAAGTCTCCCCCTACGAGCAGTACTTC. Its translation: CASSQVSPYEQYF.

V and J are TRBV6-6 and TRBJ2-2; no clear D. The CDR3 is 14 residues long. The germline V gene has CDR1 MNHNY and CDR2 SVGAGI (reference sequence). V shed 0 bases and J shed 7 bases, with 9 bases lying between them. CDR3 in DNA: TGTGCCAGCAGTTACTCGTCCATAGGCGGGGAGCTGTTTTTT. This gives the protein CASSYSSIGGELFF.

V and J are TRBV19 and TRBJ2-2; 7 positions agree with TRBD2. The V gene's germline CDR1 is LNHDA and CDR2 SQIVND (reference sequence). CDR3 length: 15 residues. Trimming cost V 8 bases and J 1 base; bases outside gene matches: 7. As DNA, the CDR3 is TGTGCCAGTCGCTCGATAGCGGGGAACACCGGGGAGCTGTTTTTT. Its translation is CASRSIAGNTGELFF.

This clonotype was picked up a small number of times. This chain uses TRBV2 with TRBJ2-2, with D possibly matching TRBD2 (6 bases). The CDR3 sequence is 15 residues long. V dropped 11 bases and J dropped 0 bases, with 16 bases sitting between them. Germline lookup yields CDR1 SNHLY and CDR2 FYNNEI. CDR3 in amino acids: CASEGGYTNTGELFF. CDR3 coding DNA: TGTGCCTCAGAGGGAGGATACACGAACACCGGGGAGCTGTTTTTT.

This clonotype was seen only a few times. This rearrangement joins TRBV12-3 or TRBV12-4 to TRBJ2-2; a weak D match, TRBD2 (5 bases). The germline V and J ends were trimmed by 5 bases and 5 bases, with 18 bases remaining between them. The CDR3 spans 16 residues. This chain's CDR3 is CASSTRWASWTGELFF. CDR3 sequence (DNA): TGTGCCAGCAGTACTAGGTGGGCTAGTTGGACCGGGGAGCTGTTTTTT.

This rearrangement joins TRBV5-1 to TRBJ2-2; either TRBD1 or TRBD2 may supply D (6 bases each). Germline CDR1 reads SGHRS; CDR2 reads YFSETQ. This CDR3 spans 16 amino acids. V lost 9 bases to trimming and J lost 0 bases, with 18 bases between them. CDR3 DNA: TGCGCCACCGCAACCGAAGGGGGGTCGAACACCGGGGAGCTGTTTTTT. Its translation: CATATEGGSNTGELFF.

This rearrangement joins TRBV20-1 to TRBJ2-3; TRBD2 is a possible D gene (5 bases). Germline CDR1 DFQATT, CDR2 SNEGSKA (reference sequence). The ends were cut back, 2 bases at V and 0 bases at J, with 12 bases in the middle. This CDR3 spans 15 amino acids. In nucleotides, the CDR3 is TGCAGTGCTAGACCCCCTAGAGGGAGCACAGATACGCAGTATTTT. Its translation is CSARPPRGSTDTQYF.

This clonotype appeared a few times. The genes are TRBV6-6 and TRBJ1-5; a possible D gene is TRBD1 (6 bases). CDR1 MNHNY and CDR2 SVGAGI come from the germline V gene (reference sequence). The CDR3 totals 14 residues. V shed 5 bases and J shed 1 base, with 9 bases lying between them. The CDR3 loop reads CASSLDRSNQPQHF. The DNA for the CDR3 is TGTGCCAGCAGTCTAGACAGGAGCAATCAGCCCCAGCATTTT.

CDR3 amino acids: CSVEGGYGGQYF. As DNA, the CDR3 is TGCAGCGTTGAGGGGGGCTACGGCGGGCAGTACTTC. The rearrangement links TRBV29-1 to TRBJ2-7; D is perhaps TRBD1 or TRBD2 (6 bases each). V lost 3 bases to trimming and J lost 9 bases, with 15 bases between them. The germline gives CDR1 SQVTM, CDR2 ANQGSEA. This CDR3 has 12 amino acids.

V gene TRBV7-9 combines with J gene TRBJ1-6; D gene uncertain. CDR1 SEHNR and CDR2 FQNEAQ come from the germline V gene (reference sequence). The CDR3 totals 15 residues. The V and J ends lost 3 bases and 9 bases respectively, with 15 bases between them. CDR3: CASSLWEGLGSPLHF. In DNA, the CDR3 is TGTGCCAGCAGCTTGTGGGAAGGGCTTGGTTCACCCCTCCACTTT.

This clonotype appeared once. Written as DNA, the CDR3 is TGTGCCAGCCTGAACACCCACGGGGGCCCCGGAGCCGAGCAGTACTTC. It yields the protein CASLNTHGGPGAEQYF. The V and J genes are TRBV3-1 and TRBJ2-7; perhaps D is TRBD1 or TRBD2 (6 bases each). V was cut by 8 bases and J by 6 bases, with 26 bases left in between. The CDR3 totals 16 residues. Germline V gene lookup returns CDR1 LGHDT and CDR2 YNNKEL (reference sequence).

The chain couples TRBV18 to TRBJ1-5; 8 nucleotides match TRBD1. V trimming: 3 bases; J trimming: 4 bases; junction bases outside the gene matches: 2. The CDR3 length is 14 residues. Germline CDR1 and CDR2: KGHSH and LQKENI. DNA of the CDR3: TGTGCCAGCTCACCCGGACAGGGTAATCAGCCCCAGCATTTT. Protein product: CASSPGQGNQPQHF.